This entry features one T cell receptor (beta chain) sequence. This sample stems from a study of shared clonotypes between healthy human individuals. Germline V gene sequence: CDR1 LNHDA, CDR2 SQIVND (reference sequence). V lost 5 bases and J lost 4, with 11 bases in between. The CDR3 sequence is 13 residues long. The table came from immunoSEQ multiplex PCR; TCRdb's copy has only in-frame clones and leaves some out. The repertoire has 650,000 to 700,000 clones, around 90% of them found once; the top ten carry 30% to 40%. The J gene is TRBJ1-1, the V gene TRBV19, with D possibly matching TRBD1 (5 bases). Sequences were obtained from memory CD8+ T cells from PBMCs. Subset here: CD45RO+ cells pooled with CCR7-negative TemRA cells. This TCR was sampled from a man aged 18 to 30 in good health. Some clones in this sample may be carry-over from other donors' samples. In DNA, the CDR3 is TGTGCCAGTAGTGGGGACGTCGGCACTGAAGCTTTCTTT. This translates into CASSGDVGTEAFF.